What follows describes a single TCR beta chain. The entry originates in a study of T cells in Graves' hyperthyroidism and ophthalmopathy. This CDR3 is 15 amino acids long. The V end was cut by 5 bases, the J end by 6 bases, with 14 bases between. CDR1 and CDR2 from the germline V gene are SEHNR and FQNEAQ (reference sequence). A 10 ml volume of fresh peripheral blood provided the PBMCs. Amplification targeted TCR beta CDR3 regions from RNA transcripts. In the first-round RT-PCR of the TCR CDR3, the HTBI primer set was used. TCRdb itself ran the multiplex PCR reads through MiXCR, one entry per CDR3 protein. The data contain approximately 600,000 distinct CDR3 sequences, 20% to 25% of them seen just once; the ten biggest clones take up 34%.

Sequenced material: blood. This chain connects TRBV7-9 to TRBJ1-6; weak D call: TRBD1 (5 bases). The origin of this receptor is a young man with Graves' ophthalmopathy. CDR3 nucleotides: TGTGCCAGCAGCAGCCGGGACGAGAGTAATTCACCCCTCCACTTT. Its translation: CASSSRDESNSPLHF.